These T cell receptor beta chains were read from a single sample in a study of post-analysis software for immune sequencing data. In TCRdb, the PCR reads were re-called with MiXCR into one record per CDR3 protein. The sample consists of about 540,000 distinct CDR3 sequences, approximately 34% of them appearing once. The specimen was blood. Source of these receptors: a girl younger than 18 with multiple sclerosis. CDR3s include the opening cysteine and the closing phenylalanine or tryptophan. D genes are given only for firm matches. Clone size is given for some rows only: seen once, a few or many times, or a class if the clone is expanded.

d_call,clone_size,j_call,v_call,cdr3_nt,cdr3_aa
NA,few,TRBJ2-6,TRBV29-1,TGCAGCGTCCCCGATATCGGGGCCGGGGCCAACGTCCTGACTTTC,CSVPDIGAGANVLTF
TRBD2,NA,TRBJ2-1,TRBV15,TGTGCCACCAGCAGTCCCGGGACTAGCGGAGGGGTATTGCAGTTCTTC,CATSSPGTSGGVLQFF
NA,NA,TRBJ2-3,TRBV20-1,TGCAGTGCTATCGAAGCACGCGGCGGTGCAGATACGCAGTATTTT,CSAIEARGGADTQYF
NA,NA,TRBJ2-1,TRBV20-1,TGCAGTGTCCCACTGCGGGCCTCCGCTGAGCAGTTCTTC,CSVPLRASAEQFF
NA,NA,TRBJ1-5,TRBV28,TGTGCCAGCAGTTTAGCAGGAATCAATCAGCCCCAGCATTTT,CASSLAGINQPQHF
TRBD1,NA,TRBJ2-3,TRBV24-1,TGTGCCACCAGTGATTCAGGGGGTACAGATACGCAGTATTTT,CATSDSGGTDTQYF
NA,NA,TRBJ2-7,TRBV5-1,TGCGCCAGCAACCCCGGACAGTCCAACGAGCAGTACTTC,CASNPGQSNEQYF
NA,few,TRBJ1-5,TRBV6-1,TGTGCCAGCAGCTGGACAGTCGATAGCAATCAGCCCCAGCATTTT,CASSWTVDSNQPQHF
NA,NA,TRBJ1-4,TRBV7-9,TGTGCCAGCAGCAAAGAACCGACAGGACAAGTCGGAGAAAAACTGTTTTTT,CASSKEPTGQVGEKLFF
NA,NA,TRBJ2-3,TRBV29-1,TGCAGCGTTGAATTGGTTAACACAGATACGCAGTATTTT,CSVELVNTDTQYF
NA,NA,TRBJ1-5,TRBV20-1,TGCAGTGCCACGATCGGCGGGTTAGGGAATCAGCCCCAGCATTTT,CSATIGGLGNQPQHF
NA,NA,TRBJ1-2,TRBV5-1,TGCGCCAGCAGCTTGGCGCCAGACTATGGCTACACCTTC,CASSLAPDYGYTF
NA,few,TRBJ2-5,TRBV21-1,TGTGCCAGCAGGGGACCGGGACACCAAGAGACCCAGTACTTC,CASRGPGHQETQYF
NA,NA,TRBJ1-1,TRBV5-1,TGCGCCAGCAGCTTGGATCAGAGCTTGCCTGAAGCTTTCTTT,CASSLDQSLPEAFF
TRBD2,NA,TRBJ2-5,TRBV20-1,TGCAGTGCTAGAGATCGCCTAGCGGGGAAGGAGACCCAGTACTTC,CSARDRLAGKETQYF
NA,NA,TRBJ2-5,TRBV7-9,TGTGCCAGCAGCACTTGGGGGGACCTCCAAGAGACCCAGTACTTC,CASSTWGDLQETQYF
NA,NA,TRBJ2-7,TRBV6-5,TGTGCCAGCAGTCAACTCGGCGGGAACTACGAGCAGTACTTC,CASSQLGGNYEQYF
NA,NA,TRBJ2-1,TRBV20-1,TGCAGTGCTAGAGATATCTTCGGCCAGTTTATTAATGAGCAGTTCTTC,CSARDIFGQFINEQFF
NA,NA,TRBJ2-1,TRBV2,TGTGCCAGCAGTGCTACACAGACGGGCAATGAGCAGTTCTTC,CASSATQTGNEQFF
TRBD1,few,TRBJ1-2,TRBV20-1,TGCAGTGCTAGAGATTCGGACAGGGTCTATGGCTACACCTTC,CSARDSDRVYGYTF
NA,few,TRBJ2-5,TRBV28,TGTGCCAGCAGTACTCGACCGCCTCTCACCCAAGAGACCCAGTACTTC,CASSTRPPLTQETQYF
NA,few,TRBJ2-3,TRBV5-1,TGCGCCAGCAGCTTGGATCCAGGGCAGTCAGATACGCAGTATTTT,CASSLDPGQSDTQYF
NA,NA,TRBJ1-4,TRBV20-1,TGCAGTGCTAGAGGAGGTGGTATCCATGAAAAACTGTTTTTT,CSARGGGIHEKLFF
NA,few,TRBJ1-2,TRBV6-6,TGTGCCAGCAGTTACTCCCCGGGGGGCGAGACAGGAATAGGCTACACCTTC,CASSYSPGGETGIGYTF
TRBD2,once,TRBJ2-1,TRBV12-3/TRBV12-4,TGTGCCAGCAGACCCTCGGGGCGGGGGGACCCCTACAATGAGCAGTTCTTC,CASRPSGRGDPYNEQFF
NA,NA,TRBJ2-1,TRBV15,TGTGCCACCAGCAGGCTTCGGAATAGTGAGACCCAGTTCTTC,CATSRLRNSETQFF
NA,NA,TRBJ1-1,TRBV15,TGTGCCACCAGCAGAGACATCGGGGCGGTAAAAAAAGCTTTCTTT,CATSRDIGAVKKAFF
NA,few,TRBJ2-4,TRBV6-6,TGTGCCAGCAATGACCAGACATCCCAGTACTTC,CASNDQTSQYF
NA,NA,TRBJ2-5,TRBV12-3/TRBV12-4,TGTGCCAGCAGTTTAGTTGGGCAGGGACCGTACCAAGAGACCCAGTACTTC,CASSLVGQGPYQETQYF
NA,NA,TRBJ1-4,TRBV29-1,TGCAGCGTTTTACAGGTGAATGAAAAACTGTTTTTT,CSVLQVNEKLFF
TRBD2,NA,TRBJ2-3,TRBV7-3,TGTGCCAGCAGCTTAACTGGTCTAGCGGGGGATGATACGCAGTATTTT,CASSLTGLAGDDTQYF
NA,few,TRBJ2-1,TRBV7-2,TGTGCCAGCAGCTTTTTTCCGGTGGGCCCTAGCTCCTACAATGAGCAGTTCTTC,CASSFFPVGPSSYNEQFF
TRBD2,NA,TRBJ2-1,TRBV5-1,TGCGCCAGCAGCTCCGGACTAGCAGTTTACAATGAGCAGTTCTTC,CASSSGLAVYNEQFF
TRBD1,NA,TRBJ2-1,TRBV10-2,TGCGCCAGCCTGGACAGGGGCCACAATGAGCAGTTCTTC,CASLDRGHNEQFF
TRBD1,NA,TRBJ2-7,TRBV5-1,TGCGCCAGCAGACCCGACAGGGGAGCCGTATACGAGCAGTACTTC,CASRPDRGAVYEQYF
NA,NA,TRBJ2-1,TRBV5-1,TGCGCCAGCAGCTCAATACAGGAAAGGGGAAATGAGCAGTTCTTC,CASSSIQERGNEQFF
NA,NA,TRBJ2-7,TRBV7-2,TGTGCCAGCAGCTTAAATCCCCTCTCCTACGAGCAGTACTTC,CASSLNPLSYEQYF
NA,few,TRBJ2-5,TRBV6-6,TGTGCCAGCACCTCCTTAGAGGCCAGTCAAGAGACCCAGTACTTC,CASTSLEASQETQYF
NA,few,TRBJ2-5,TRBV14,TGTGCCAGCAGCCAAGATCCAGATACCCAAGAGACCCAGTACTTC,CASSQDPDTQETQYF
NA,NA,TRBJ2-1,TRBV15,TGTGCCACCAGCAGAGATCAGGGGGGCCCTCAGTTCTTC,CATSRDQGGPQFF
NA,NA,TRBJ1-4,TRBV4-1,TGCGCCAGCAGCCAGCTGGTGGTAACTAATGAAAAACTGTTTTTT,CASSQLVVTNEKLFF
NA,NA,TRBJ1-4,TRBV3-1,TGTGCCAGCAGCCATTTCCGGGCAGGGTACGCAACTAATGAAAAACTGTTTTTT,CASSHFRAGYATNEKLFF
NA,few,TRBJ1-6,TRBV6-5,TGTGCCAGCAGGCCGGGGAGACCGAGTAATTCACCCCTCCACTTT,CASRPGRPSNSPLHF
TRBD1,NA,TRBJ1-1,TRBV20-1,TGCAGTGCTGAGGACAGGGTGAACACTGAAGCTTTCTTT,CSAEDRVNTEAFF
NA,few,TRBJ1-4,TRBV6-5,TGTGCCAGCAGTTATATGGCGGGAAATGAAAAACTGTTTTTT,CASSYMAGNEKLFF
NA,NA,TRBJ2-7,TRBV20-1,TGCAGTGCTATGACAGGTTCCTACGAGCAGTACTTC,CSAMTGSYEQYF
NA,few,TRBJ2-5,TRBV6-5,TGTGCCAGCAGTTACTCCCCTGAAGAGACCCAGTACTTC,CASSYSPEETQYF
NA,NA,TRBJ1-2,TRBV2,TGTGCCAGCAGTGCTCGGCCGCCCTTGAACTATGGCTACACCTTC,CASSARPPLNYGYTF
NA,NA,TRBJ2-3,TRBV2,TGTGCCAGCGGGGGGACGAGCACAGATACGCAGTATTTT,CASGGTSTDTQYF
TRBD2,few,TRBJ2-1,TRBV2,TGTGCCAGCAGTGCTAGCGGGGGGGACTACAATGAGCAGTTCTTC,CASSASGGDYNEQFF
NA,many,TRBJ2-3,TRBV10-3,TGTGCCATTACCGGACGAGGAACAGATACGCAGTATTTT,CAITGRGTDTQYF
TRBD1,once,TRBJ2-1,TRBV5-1,TGCGCCAGCAGCTCCCCACGGGACAGCAACAATGAGCAGTTCTTC,CASSSPRDSNNEQFF
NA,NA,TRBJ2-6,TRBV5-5,TGTGCCAGCAGCGTGGATCTGGTCCTCAACGTCCTGACTTTC,CASSVDLVLNVLTF
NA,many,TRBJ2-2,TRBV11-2,TGTGCCAGCAGCCAAGTAGGAGGGGCTACCGGGGAGCTGTTTTTT,CASSQVGGATGELFF
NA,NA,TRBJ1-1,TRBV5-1,TGCGCCAGCAGCCTGAACCAAGAAGCTTTCTTT,CASSLNQEAFF
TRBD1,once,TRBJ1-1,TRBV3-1,TGTGCCAGCAGCCCAACTCCCCGGGACAGGGAAGCTTTCTTT,CASSPTPRDREAFF
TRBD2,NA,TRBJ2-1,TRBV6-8,TGTGCCAGCAGTTACTCGAAGCGGGGGAAGTTGAAGTGTGAGCAGTTCTTC,CASSYSKRGKLKCEQFF
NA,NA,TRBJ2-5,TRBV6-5,TGTGCCAGCGTAGAATTCCGGACCAAACCCAACGAGACCCAGTACTTC,CASVEFRTKPNETQYF
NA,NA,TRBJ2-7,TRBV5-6,TGTGCCAGCAGCTTGGAGACAGGCTCCTACGAGCAGTACTTC,CASSLETGSYEQYF
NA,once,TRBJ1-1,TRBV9,TGTGCCAGCAGCGGGGGACCGGACCTGAACACTGAAGCTTTCTTT,CASSGGPDLNTEAFF